What follows are 20 T cell receptor beta chains derived from one specimen sequenced in a study of T cell responses to AZD1222 COVID-19 vaccine. Clones were sequenced by immunoSEQ multiplex PCR, and TCRdb holds only the in-frame ones, with some missing. Of 90,000 to 150,000 clones in the sample, approximately 88% are singletons; the top ten hold roughly 5%. The sample in question was peripheral blood, obtained on day 0 of AZD1222 vaccination. All receptors come from an adult in good health.

The chain couples TRBV28 to TRBJ1-6; D not resolved. Germline CDR1 MDHEN, CDR2 SYDVKM. Trimming stripped 9 bases from V and 15 bases from J, with 24 bases between. The CDR3 contains 14 residues. The CDR3 nucleotides are TGTGCCAGTCTACCCTCCGGGCGGGTTCTAGACCTCCACTTT. Its protein product is CASLPSGRVLDLHF. The variable domain in full, with the rest retrieved from reference TRBV28 and TRBJ1-6, is DVKVTQSSRYLVKRTGEKVFLECVQDMDHENMFWYRQDPGLGLRLIYFSYDVKMKEKGDIPEGYSVSREKKERFSLILESASTNQTSMYLCASLPSGRVLDLHFGNGTRLTVT.

This sequence joins TRBV19 and TRBJ2-7, with D tentatively TRBD1 (6 bases). V lost 5 bases and J lost 2, with 13 bases in between. Germline V lookup: CDR1 LNHDA, CDR2 SQIVND (reference sequence). The CDR3 extends over 14 amino acids. The DNA of the CDR3 is TGTGCCAGTAGTCTTCGGACAGATACCTACGAGCAGTACTTC. Translation gives CASSLRTDTYEQYF.

The chain links TRBV4-3 to TRBJ2-5; 7 bases are shared with TRBD1. This CDR3 has 15 residues. V was pared by 0 bases and J by 1 base, with 2 bases of the junction left unmatched. Germline lookup yields CDR1 LGHNA and CDR2 YSLEER. In nucleotides, the CDR3 is TGCGCCAGCAGCCAAGATAACAGGGGCCAAGAGACCCAGTACTTC. Translating gives CASSQDNRGQETQYF.

The chain employs TRBV28 and TRBJ1-5; TRBD1 agrees at 8 bases. Per germline, CDR1 MDHEN and CDR2 SYDVKM. The CDR3 loop spans 14 amino acids. V dropped 5 bases and J dropped 5; count of bases not matched to a gene: 5. The CDR3 coding sequence is TGTGCCAGCAGTCCAGGGGGCGGGGATCAGCCCCAGCATTTT. Translation gives CASSPGGGDQPQHF.

The V and J genes are TRBV5-1 and TRBJ2-3; D gene ambiguous. Germline V gene sequence: CDR1 SGHRS, CDR2 YFSETQ. The CDR3 is made up of 15 amino acids. Trimming removed 2 bases at V and 0 bases at J, with 10 bases between. The CDR3 sequence: CASSFTAPSTDTQYF. The CDR3 nucleotides read TGCGCCAGCAGCTTTACGGCTCCTAGCACAGATACGCAGTATTTT. Drawing the rest from reference TRBV5-1 and TRBJ2-3, the complete variable domain is KAGVTQTPRYLIKTRGQQVTLSCSPISGHRSVSWYQQTPGQGLQFLFEYFSETQRNKGNFPGRFSGRQFSNSRSEMNVSTLELGDSALYLCASSFTAPSTDTQYFGPGTRLTVL.

As regards this clone: The sample holds other DNA sequences that translate to the same CDR3. The chain has TRBV5-1 and TRBJ1-1, with 8 nucleotides matching TRBD1. The CDR3 sequence is 14 residues long. J gave up 2 bases and V 2 bases, and 2 bases lay outside the gene matches. Germline V gives CDR1 SGHRS, CDR2 YFSETQ. The CDR3 protein is CASSFGQGNTEAFF. The CDR3 bases are TGCGCCAGCAGCTTCGGACAGGGCAACACTGAAGCTTTCTTT.

The genes are TRBV7-8 and TRBJ2-5; weak D call: TRBD1 (5 bases). The CDR3 has 13 amino acids. The V end was cut by 10 bases, the J end by 1 base, with 13 bases between. Germline V lookup: CDR1 SGHVS, CDR2 FQNEAQ. The CDR3 loop is CATLRQPQETQYF. The CDR3 nucleotides read TGTGCCACCCTCCGACAGCCCCAAGAGACCCAGTACTTC.

The J gene is TRBJ1-1, the V gene TRBV29-1, with D possibly matching TRBD1 (6 bases). The germline CDR1 and CDR2 sequences are SQVTM and ANQGSEA. V was cut by 5 bases and J by 1 base, with 17 bases left in between. The CDR3 runs to 15 residues. The CDR3 DNA follows: TGCAGCGTTTCCCTCAGGGGACGATCGAACACTGAAGCTTTCTTT. Translating it yields CSVSLRGRSNTEAFF.

The J gene is TRBJ2-3, the V gene TRBV25-1; D unresolved. The CDR3 runs to 12 residues. Germline V gene lookup returns CDR1 MGHDK and CDR2 SYGVNS. With 5 bases removed from V and 6 bases from J, the gap between germline ends came to 9 bases. The CDR3 here is CASSLNGDTQYF. The CDR3 nucleotides are TGTGCCAGCAGTCTTAATGGGGATACGCAGTATTTT.

V and J are TRBV9 and TRBJ1-1; 8 bases map to TRBD1. Trimming cost V 6 bases and J 1 base; bases outside gene matches: 5. The germline V gene has CDR1 SGDLS and CDR2 YYNGEE. There are 14 residues in the CDR3. CDR3 sequence (DNA): TGTGCCAGCAAGACCGGGACAGGGAACACTGAAGCTTTCTTT. Its protein is CASKTGTGNTEAFF. Drawing the rest from reference TRBV9 and TRBJ1-1, the complete variable domain is DSGVTQTPKHLITATGQRVTLRCSPRSGDLSVYWYQQSLDQGLQFLIQYYNGEERAKGNILERFSAQQFPDLHSELNLSSLELGDSALYFCASKTGTGNTEAFFGQGTRLTVV.

The CDR3 here is CASRATGLSPSYEQYF. As DNA, the CDR3 is TGTGCCAGTCGTGCGACAGGACTCTCCCCTTCCTACGAGCAGTACTTC. The rearrangement uses TRBV19 and TRBJ2-7; possibly TRBD1 for D (6 bases). This CDR3 has 16 residues. V was clipped by 8 bases and J by 1 base, with 21 bases between them. CDR1 and CDR2 from the germline V gene are LNHDA and SQIVND (reference sequence).

The chain has TRBV21-1 and TRBJ1-5. TRBV21-1 is a listed pseudogene. The CDR3 has 14 amino acids. The CDR3 DNA reads as TGTGCCAGCAGCTTCATGGTCCTAAATCAGCCCCAGCATTTT. Translated: CASSFMVLNQPQHF.

The chain has TRBV28 and TRBJ2-2; no clear D gene. V was cut by 7 bases and J by 2 bases, with 5 bases left in between. Germline V gene lookup returns CDR1 MDHEN and CDR2 SYDVKM. The CDR3 is 12 residues long. CDR3 region: CASNGNTGELFF. CDR3 coding DNA: TGTGCCAGCAATGGCAACACCGGGGAGCTGTTTTTT.

This clone was counted once. The V and J genes are TRBV2 and TRBJ1-1; weak D call: TRBD1 (6 bases). CDR3 length equals 17 residues. V was clipped by 3 bases and J by 1 base, with 18 bases between them. CDR1 and CDR2 (germline): SNHLY, FYNNEI. CDR3 loop: CASSELFWGATNTEAFF. CDR3 DNA: TGTGCCAGCAGTGAGCTTTTTTGGGGGGCGACGAACACTGAAGCTTTCTTT.

The genes are TRBV27 and TRBJ2-5; TRBD2 aligns across 11 bases. The CDR3 runs to 14 residues. J was trimmed by 5 bases and V by 5 bases; bases with no gene match: 4. The germline V gene encodes CDR1 MNHEY and CDR2 SMNVEV (reference sequence). The CDR3 coding sequence is TGTGCCAGCAGTCCGACTAGCGGGGTCGAGACCCAGTACTTC. It specifies CASSPTSGVETQYF.

The chain has TRBV29-1 and TRBJ1-2; TRBD1 is a possible D gene (5 bases). CDR1 and CDR2 from the germline V gene are SQVTM and ANQGSEA. This CDR3 is built from 12 residues. V was clipped by 2 bases and J by 7 bases, with 11 bases between them. CDR3 nucleotides: TGCAGCGTTGAAAAATTTAGGGGTGGCTACACCTTC. It specifies CSVEKFRGGYTF.

V usage is TRBV29-1 and J usage is TRBJ1-2, with D possibly TRBD1 on 6 matching bases. V shed 3 bases and J shed 4 bases, with 12 bases lying between them. This CDR3 is 13 amino acids long. Germline CDR1 SQVTM, CDR2 ANQGSEA. This chain's CDR3 is CSVDLGQSYGYTF. CDR3 bases: TGCAGCGTTGATCTTGGACAGAGCTATGGCTACACCTTC.

This chain connects TRBV7-8 to TRBJ1-1; the D gene is possibly TRBD1 (5 bases). This CDR3 region has 15 residues. Germline V CDR1 and CDR2: SGHVS, FQNEAQ. V lost 1 base and J lost 1, with 10 bases in between. CDR3 nucleotides: TGTGCCAGCAGCTTAGTCCGGCAGGGGAACACTGAAGCTTTCTTT. It is translated as CASSLVRQGNTEAFF.

This clone was seen once. This chain connects TRBV2 to TRBJ2-1, with TRBD1 matching 8 bases. Germline assignment: CDR1 SNHLY and CDR2 FYNNEI. CDR3 length equals 15 residues. The V gene end was trimmed by 3 bases and the J gene end by 3 bases; junction bases not matched to a gene: 4. CDR3: CASSEETGVYNEQFF. CDR3 bases: TGTGCCAGCAGTGAGGAGACAGGGGTCTACAATGAGCAGTTCTTC.

The chain links TRBV18 to TRBJ1-6, with D perhaps TRBD1 (6 bases). The V gene's germline CDR1 is KGHSH and CDR2 LQKENI. Trimming stripped 8 bases from V and 0 bases from J, with 11 bases between. The CDR3 is 15 residues long. CDR3 DNA sequence: TGTGCCAGCGGAGGACAGAGCTCCTATAATTCACCCCTCCACTTT. It is translated as CASGGQSSYNSPLHF.